Below, 15 T cell receptor beta chains from the same sample are listed, as sequenced in a study of cytomegalovirus exposure and HLA in healthy donors. Both 60 Vbeta primers and 13 Jbeta primers went into the PCR. Profiling relied on immunoSEQ multiplex PCR, and the TCRdb table lists in-frame clones only, not all of them. The sample lists 150,000 to 200,000 clones; 72% were seen once. The sequenced sample was PBMCs. These receptors came from a human donor in good health.

Here the CDR3 reads CASSVGGSTDTQYF. In nucleotides, the CDR3 is TGTGCCAGCAGCGTAGGAGGGAGCACAGATACGCAGTATTTT. V gene TRBV9 combines with J gene TRBJ2-3; D possibly corresponds to TRBD2 (5 bases). V gave up 0 bases and J gave up 0 bases, with 5 bases separating them. This CDR3 has 14 amino acids. Germline V gene lookup returns CDR1 SGDLS and CDR2 YYNGEE.

This clone was counted only a few times. The chain joins TRBV4-3 to TRBJ1-4, with unresolved D. The germline V gene encodes CDR1 LGHNA and CDR2 YSLEER. This CDR3 has 14 amino acids. V was shortened by 1 base and J by 8 bases, with 11 bases between the two germline ends. CDR3 protein: CASSQGTEGEKLFF. CDR3 in DNA: TGCGCCAGCAGCCAAGGGACCGAGGGAGAAAAACTGTTTTTT.

The V gene is TRBV19, the J gene TRBJ1-2; possible D gene TRBD1, 5 bases. CDR1 is LNHDA and CDR2 is SQIVND in the germline V gene (reference sequence). CDR3 size: 16 residues. The germline V and J ends were trimmed by 4 bases and 4 bases, with 19 bases remaining between them. CDR3 protein: CASSSQDTLIGYGYTF. The DNA of the CDR3 is TGTGCCAGTAGTAGTCAGGACACCCTAATCGGCTATGGCTACACCTTC.

The rearrangement uses TRBV7-9 and TRBJ1-4; the D gene is possibly TRBD1 (5 bases). CDR3 length: 16 amino acids. Germline assignment: CDR1 SEHNR and CDR2 FQNEAQ (reference sequence). The ends were cut back, 4 bases at V and 5 bases at J, with 17 bases in the middle. CDR3 loop: CASSSVYRGRNEKLFF. The CDR3 DNA reads TGTGCCAGCAGCTCTGTCTACCGGGGGAGAAATGAAAAACTGTTTTTT. Full variable domain (rest looked up from reference TRBV7-9 and TRBJ1-4): DTGVSQNPRHKITKRGQNVTFRCDPISEHNRLYWYRQTLGQGPEFLTYFQNEAQLEKSRLLSDRFSAERPKGSFSTLEIQRTEQGDSAMYLCASSSVYRGRNEKLFFGSGTQLSVL.

The chain links TRBV19 to TRBJ1-1; D might be TRBD1 (5 bases). Germline assignment: CDR1 LNHDA and CDR2 SQIVND (reference sequence). With 10 bases removed from V and 1 base from J, the gap between germline ends came to 22 bases. The CDR3 spans 16 residues. CDR3 sequence: CATQYGGVGGNTEAFF. CDR3 in DNA: TGTGCCACCCAATACGGAGGCGTCGGGGGGAACACTGAAGCTTTCTTT. Variable domain in full (rest from reference TRBV19 and TRBJ1-1): DGGITQSPKYLFRKEGQNVTLSCEQNLNHDAMYWYRQDPGQGLRLIYYSQIVNDFQKGDIAEGYSVSREKKESFPLTVTSAQKNPTAFYLCATQYGGVGGNTEAFFGQGTRLTVV.

The rearrangement uses TRBV2 and TRBJ2-1, with D possibly being TRBD2 (6 bases). The germline V gene has CDR1 SNHLY and CDR2 FYNNEI. V lost 4 bases to trimming and J lost 7 bases, with 23 bases between them. The CDR3 contains 17 residues. CDR3 sequence: CASSVTPGGAIINEQFF. In nucleotides, the CDR3 is TGTGCCAGCAGTGTTACCCCGGGCGGGGCAATAATAAATGAGCAGTTCTTC.

The chain is built from TRBV4-1 and TRBJ2-5; D remains unclear. V lost 1 base and J 2 bases, leaving 11 bases between the germline ends. Looked up from germline, CDR1 is MGHRA and CDR2 is YSYEKL. This CDR3 comprises 15 residues. CDR3 nucleotide sequence: TGCGCCAGCAGCCAAGTACCAGCGTGGCAAGAGACCCAGTACTTC. Translating gives CASSQVPAWQETQYF.

The rearrangement links TRBV19 to TRBJ1-1; 10 bases align to TRBD1. The germline V gene has CDR1 LNHDA and CDR2 SQIVND (reference sequence). The length of the CDR3 is 15 residues. J was trimmed by 4 bases and V by 6 bases; bases with no gene match: 8. As DNA, the CDR3 is TGTGCCAGTAGGACGGGACAGGGGAGGTCCACTGAAGCTTTCTTT. Its translation: CASRTGQGRSTEAFF.

CDR3 residues: CASSQGVAGFSTTQYF. The CDR3 DNA reads TGCGCCAGCAGCCAAGGGGTAGCGGGGTTCTCTACGACCCAGTACTTC. V is TRBV4-1 and J is TRBJ2-5; 8 bases line up with TRBD2. The CDR3 covers 16 residues. J lost 7 bases, V lost 1 base, and 11 bases had no gene match. Germline lookup yields CDR1 MGHRA and CDR2 YSYEKL.

The chain recombines TRBV7-9 with TRBJ2-1; weak D call: TRBD1 (6 bases). The V gene lost 9 bases and the J gene lost 6 bases, with 21 bases spanning the gap. The V gene's germline CDR1 is SEHNR and CDR2 FQNEAQ (reference sequence). The CDR3 is 15 residues long. In DNA form, the CDR3 reads TGTGCCAGGGAAGCAGGGAAAGGGGGTAGCAATGAGCAGTTCTTC. This sequence encodes CAREAGKGGSNEQFF.

This sequence joins TRBV4-2 and TRBJ1-3; possible D gene TRBD1, 6 bases. Trimming took off 1 base at V and 4 bases at J, with 17 bases between the two ends. The CDR3 totals 17 residues. Germline lookup yields CDR1 LGHNA and CDR2 YNFKEQ. The CDR3 nucleotides are TGTGCCAGCAGCCAAGTACAAGGGGGTGGTCGGGGAAACACCATATATTTT. Amino acids: CASSQVQGGGRGNTIYF.

The V gene is TRBV7-8, the J gene TRBJ2-7; D uncertain. CDR1 and CDR2 (germline): SGHVS, FQNEAQ. The ends were cut back, 1 base at V and 10 bases at J, with 20 bases in the middle. The CDR3 has 15 residues. In nucleotides, the CDR3 is TGTGCCAGCAGCTTAGAACTCTCGCTAGTCTTCTTTCAGTACTTC. Translated: CASSLELSLVFFQYF.

In this sample, this clone turned up once. The chain recombines TRBV5-1 with TRBJ2-1; unclear D gene. The CDR3 spans 15 residues. CDR1 and CDR2 (germline): SGHRS, YFSETQ. The germline V and J ends were trimmed by 5 bases and 7 bases, with 19 bases remaining between them. As DNA, the CDR3 is TGCGCCAGCAGAAGGTCCCGCGACTCTGCGAATGAGCAGTTCTTC. Translated, it gives CASRRSRDSANEQFF.

The J gene is TRBJ2-7, the V gene TRBV7-9; no clear D gene. This CDR3 contains 13 residues. Germline V gives CDR1 SEHNR, CDR2 FQNEAQ (reference sequence). V lost 5 bases to trimming and J lost 3 bases, with 11 bases between them. CDR3 region: CASSPDRGYEQYF. For the CDR3, the DNA is TGTGCCAGCAGCCCAGATCGAGGCTACGAGCAGTACTTC.

The chain combines TRBV6-5 with TRBJ2-1; TRBD2 matches 9 bases. The CDR3 loop spans 15 amino acids. Germline CDR1 and CDR2: MNHEY and SVGAGI. The trim removed 1 base at V and 5 bases at J, leaving 3 bases unmatched. CDR3 in DNA: TGTGCCAGCAGTTACTTAGCGGGGGCAAACAATGAGCAGTTCTTC. This translates into CASSYLAGANNEQFF.